This entry concerns a single T cell receptor (beta chain). The target antigen is unknown. Each donor gave approximately 30 ml of EDTA blood. The sample is drawn from a study of untreated major depressive disorder. Study conclusions and caveats: CD4+ T cells from depressed patients used TRBV05-01 (Vbeta 5.1) more often than controls.

Produced via immunoSEQ multiplex PCR; TCRdb's table is partial and in-frame only. The table has 10,000 to 15,000 clones, around 90% seen once. Trimming took 5 bases from V and 6 from J; bases not matched to a gene: 11. CDR3 size: 15 residues. Germline loops: CDR1 LGHNT, CDR2 FRNRAP. The specimen was CD4+ T cells from PBMCs. The genes are TRBV12-5 and TRBJ2-3, with 7 bases identical to TRBD2. This clonotype was sampled from a man aged 30-40 years with major depressive disorder. CDR3 sequence (DNA): TGTGCTAGTGGTCCGAAGCGGGGTGATGACGATACGCAGTATTTT. It is translated as CASGPKRGDDDTQYF.